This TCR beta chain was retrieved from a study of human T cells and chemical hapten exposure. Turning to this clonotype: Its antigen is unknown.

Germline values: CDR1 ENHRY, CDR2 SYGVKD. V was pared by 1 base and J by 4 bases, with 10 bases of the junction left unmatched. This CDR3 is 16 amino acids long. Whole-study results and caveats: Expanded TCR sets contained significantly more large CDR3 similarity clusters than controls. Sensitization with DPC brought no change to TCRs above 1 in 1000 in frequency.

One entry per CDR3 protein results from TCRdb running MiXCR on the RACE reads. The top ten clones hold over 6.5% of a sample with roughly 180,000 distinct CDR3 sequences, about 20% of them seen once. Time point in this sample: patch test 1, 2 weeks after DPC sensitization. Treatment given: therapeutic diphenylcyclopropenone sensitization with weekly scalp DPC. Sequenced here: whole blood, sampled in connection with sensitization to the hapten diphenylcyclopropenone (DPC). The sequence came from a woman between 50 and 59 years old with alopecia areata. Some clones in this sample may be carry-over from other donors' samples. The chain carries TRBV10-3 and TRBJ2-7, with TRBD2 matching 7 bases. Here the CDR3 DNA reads TGTGCCATCAGTGAGTTAACTAGCGACTTAATATACGAGCAGTACTTC. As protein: CAISELTSDLIYEQYF.